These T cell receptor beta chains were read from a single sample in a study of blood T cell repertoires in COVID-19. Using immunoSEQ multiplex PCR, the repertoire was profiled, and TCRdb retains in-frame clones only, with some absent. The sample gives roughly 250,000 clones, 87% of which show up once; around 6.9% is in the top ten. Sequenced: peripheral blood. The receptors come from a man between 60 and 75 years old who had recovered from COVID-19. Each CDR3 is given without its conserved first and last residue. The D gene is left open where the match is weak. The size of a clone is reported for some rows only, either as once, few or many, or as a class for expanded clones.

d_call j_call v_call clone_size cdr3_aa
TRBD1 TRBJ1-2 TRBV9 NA ASSATVQTGDNYGYT
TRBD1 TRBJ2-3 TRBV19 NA ASSLDRGPEGTQY
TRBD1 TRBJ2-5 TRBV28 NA ASSQQGETQY
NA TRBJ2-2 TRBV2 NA ASSERAPNTGELF
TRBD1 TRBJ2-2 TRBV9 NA ASSAPYRGLNTGELF
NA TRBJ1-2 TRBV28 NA ASSNTYGYT
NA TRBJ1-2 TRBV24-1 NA ATSDARVLGYT
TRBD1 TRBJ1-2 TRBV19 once ASSTTGQGFYT
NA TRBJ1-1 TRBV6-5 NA ASSYQVPSPDTEAF
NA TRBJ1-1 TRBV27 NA ASSSLKSEAF
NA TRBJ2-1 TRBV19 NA ASSIDKTRLYNEQF
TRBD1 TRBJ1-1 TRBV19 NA ASSTGGAGEAF
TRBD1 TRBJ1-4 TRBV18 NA ASSPPETGVEKLF
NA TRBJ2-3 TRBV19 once ASSITGWQGTDTQY
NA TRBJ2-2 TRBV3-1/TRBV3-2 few ASSQRTGPAGELF
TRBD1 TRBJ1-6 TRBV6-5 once ASNGQGNSSPLH
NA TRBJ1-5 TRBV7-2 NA ASSRTGSSNQPQH
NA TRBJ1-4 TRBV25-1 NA ASSEREISNEKLF
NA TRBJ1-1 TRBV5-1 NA ASSLVLGVVGRNTEAF
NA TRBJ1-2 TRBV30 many AWMRAGVNYGYT
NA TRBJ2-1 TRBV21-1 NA ASSAASGGARYNEQF
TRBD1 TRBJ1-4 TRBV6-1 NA ASSEALGGFEKLF
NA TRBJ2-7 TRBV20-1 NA SARTIYEQY
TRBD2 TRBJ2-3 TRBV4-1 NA ASSPQRGRDTDTQY
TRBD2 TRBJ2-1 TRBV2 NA ASMTSGGNEQF
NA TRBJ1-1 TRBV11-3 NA ASSPTQGKAF
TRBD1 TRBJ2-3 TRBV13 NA ASSQYNRDRDIDTQY
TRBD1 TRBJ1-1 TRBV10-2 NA ASSINRGHTEAF
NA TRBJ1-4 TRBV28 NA ASSPGPGHVEKLF
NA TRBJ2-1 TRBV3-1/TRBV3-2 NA ASSQATREPISTQF
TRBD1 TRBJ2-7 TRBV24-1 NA ATSDLDRAYEQY
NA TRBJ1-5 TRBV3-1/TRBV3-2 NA ASSQDTAGAQPQH
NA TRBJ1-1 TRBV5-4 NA ASSLVGVRNTEAF
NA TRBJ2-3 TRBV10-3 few AISEYGQNTDTQY
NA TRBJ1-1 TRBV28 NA ASSLGGGGTEAF
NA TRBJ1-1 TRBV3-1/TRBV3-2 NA ASSQGANTEAF
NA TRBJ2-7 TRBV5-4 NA ASSLGGGGLQYEQY
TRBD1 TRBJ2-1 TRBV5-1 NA ASSLRTGGVNEQF
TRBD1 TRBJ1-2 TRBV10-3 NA AISDLTGVGYT
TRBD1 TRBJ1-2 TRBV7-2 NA ASSLYPRQGISYT
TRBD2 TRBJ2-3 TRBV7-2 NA ASNVGGGAVDTQY
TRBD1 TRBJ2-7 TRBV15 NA ATSDRDRATYEQY
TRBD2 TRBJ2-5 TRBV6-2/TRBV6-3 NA ASTPPSGVQETQY